This T cell receptor (beta chain) was sequenced in a study of cytomegalovirus exposure and HLA in healthy donors. Notes on the study in general: Later, an analysis showed that TCR beta chains associated with HLA were more clonally expanded than others that were equally common.

Concerning this clone itself: Its antigen is not identified.

The PCR employed 60 Vbeta primers together with 13 Jbeta primers. Produced via immunoSEQ multiplex PCR; TCRdb's table is partial and in-frame only. The sample is made up of about 110,000 clones, and the top ten hold 3.7% of it. CDR3 size: 15 residues. V lost 5 bases and J 0 bases, leaving 12 bases between the germline ends. CDR1 and CDR2 from the germline V gene are SGDLS and YYNGEE. This receptor was obtained from a man between 25 and 39 years old in good health and CMV-seronegative. Sequencing was done on a sample of PBMCs. J is TRBJ1-5 and V is TRBV9; no definite D call. The CDR3 bases are TGTGCCAGCAGTGAAGGGAGTCCTAGCAATCAGCCCCAGCATTTT. Protein: CASSEGSPSNQPQHF.